The 18 T cell receptor beta chains presented below share a single source sample, sequenced in a study of cytomegalovirus exposure and HLA in healthy donors listed by TCRdb under 2017. Receptor amplification or capture employed the immunoSEQ multiplex PCR assay. For the multiplex PCR, a mixture combining 60 forward primers for TCR Vbeta segments and 13 reverse primers for TCR Jbeta segments was used. Imported from immuneACCESS, the table was reduced by TCRdb to in-frame sequences with V and J called. These copies leave out some clones; in studies compared against another copy, an unresolved V gene accounts for under half, and the cause of the remainder is not known. This sample holds about 110,000 clones; approximately 80% were observed only once. The ten largest account for approximately 2.7% of the sample. Material for sequencing was PBMCs. The origin of the receptors is a woman aged 18-30 years in good health and CMV-seronegative.

The chain carries TRBV13 and TRBJ2-1, with 9 bases lining up with TRBD1. The CDR3 covers 12 residues. Germline loops: CDR1 PRHDT, CDR2 FYEKMQ (reference sequence). V trimming: 4 bases; J trimming: 9 bases; junction bases outside the gene matches: 1. This chain's CDR3 is CASSSQGAEQFF. In DNA, the CDR3 is TGTGCCAGCAGCTCACAGGGGGCTGAGCAGTTCTTC.

This clone was observed a handful of times. The V gene is TRBV10-1, the J gene TRBJ2-3, with no clear D. This CDR3 has 13 amino acids. The V gene lost 3 bases and the J gene lost 0 bases, with 4 bases spanning the gap. From germline, CDR1 is WNHNN and CDR2 SYGVQD (reference sequence). CDR3: CASSDRSTDTQYF. The CDR3 DNA sequence: TGCGCCAGCAGTGACAGGAGCACAGATACGCAGTATTTT.

The chain joins TRBV6-5 to TRBJ2-5; perhaps TRBD1 as D (7 bases). Trimming took 6 bases from V and 4 from J, leaving 15 bases between them. This CDR3 is 14 amino acids long. CDR1 and CDR2 (germline): MNHEY, SVGAGI. In DNA, the CDR3 is TGTGCCAGCAGCGGACAGGAGGGTCTAGAGACCCAGTACTTC. It encodes CASSGQEGLETQYF.

The chain has TRBV5-5 and TRBJ1-6; D gene uncertain. The V gene's germline CDR1 is SGHKS and CDR2 YYEKEE (reference sequence). V dropped 2 bases and J dropped 0 bases, with 12 bases sitting between them. The CDR3 is made up of 17 amino acids. The CDR3 nucleotides are TGTGCCAGCAGCTTCGGAGAGTTGAGCTCCTATAATTCACCCCTCCACTTT. It is translated as CASSFGELSSYNSPLHF.

This clone showed up just a few times. The chain links TRBV6-5 to TRBJ1-3, with 10 nucleotides matching TRBD1. The CDR3 sequence is 15 residues long. J lost 6 bases, V lost 2 bases, and 4 bases had no gene match. Germline V gives CDR1 MNHEY, CDR2 SVGAGI. CDR3 amino acids: CASSYDRGQLNTIYF. The CDR3 nucleotides read TGTGCCAGCAGTTACGACAGGGGGCAGTTAAACACCATATATTTT.

The genes are TRBV18 and TRBJ1-5; D remains ambiguous. Germline CDR1 and CDR2: KGHSH and LQKENI. The CDR3 spans 14 residues. Trimming took 2 bases from V and 6 from J, leaving 11 bases between them. CDR3 amino acids: CASSPEVGTQPQHF. CDR3 DNA: TGTGCCAGCTCACCAGAGGTAGGAACTCAGCCCCAGCATTTT.

The chain carries TRBV7-9 and TRBJ2-7; 11 bases map to TRBD2. The germline V gene has CDR1 SEHNR and CDR2 FQNEAQ (reference sequence). The CDR3 has 18 amino acids. V lost 2 bases and J lost 6; bases outside the gene matches: 15. CDR3 loop: CASSLPPTSGRSVGEQYF. CDR3 DNA: TGTGCCAGCAGCTTACCTCCTACTAGCGGGAGATCGGTCGGCGAGCAGTACTTC.

The chain recombines TRBV27 with TRBJ2-7; D uncertain. The CDR3 length is 12 residues. Germline CDR1 and CDR2: MNHEY and SMNVEV (reference sequence). Trimming cost V 5 bases and J 0 bases, with 5 bases left between them. CDR3 amino acids: CASSLSSYEQYF. CDR3 sequence (DNA): TGTGCCAGCAGTCTCAGCTCCTACGAGCAGTACTTC.

J is TRBJ1-2 and V is TRBV7-2; TRBD1 might be the D (6 bases). The CDR3 extends over 17 amino acids. The germline CDR1 and CDR2 sequences are SGHTA and FQGNSA. V lost 5 bases, J lost 5 bases, and 24 bases lay in between. CDR3 in amino acids: CASSPSLQGPFVYGYTF. DNA of the CDR3: TGTGCCAGCAGCCCGAGCCTACAGGGTCCCTTCGTTTATGGCTACACCTTC.

The V call is TRBV19, the J call TRBJ1-2; 7 positions match TRBD1. Trimming removed 2 bases from V and 8 bases from J; junction bases left unmatched: 8. The CDR3 totals 14 residues. CDR1 and CDR2 (germline): LNHDA, SQIVND (reference sequence). CDR3 sequence (DNA): TGTGCCAGTAGTATAAGGGGGCGCCTCGGAGGCTACACCTTC. Its translation: CASSIRGRLGGYTF. Full variable domain (missing parts from reference TRBV19 and TRBJ1-2): DGGITQSPKYLFRKEGQNVTLSCEQNLNHDAMYWYRQDPGQGLRLIYYSQIVNDFQKGDIAEGYSVSREKKESFPLTVTSAQKNPTAFYLCASSIRGRLGGYTFGSGTRLTVV.

The chain combines TRBV7-2 with TRBJ2-2; 7 positions match TRBD1. The junction had 7 bases not matched to a gene; V was cut back by 5 bases and J by 4 bases. Germline V gene sequence: CDR1 SGHTA, CDR2 FQGNSA. This CDR3 has 15 amino acids. Here the CDR3 reads CASSMRQGSTGELFF. The CDR3 coding sequence is TGTGCCAGCAGCATGAGACAGGGTTCCACCGGGGAGCTGTTTTTT.

The CDR3 sequence: CASTSGRSSYEQYF. CDR3 DNA: TGTGCCAGCACTAGCGGGAGGAGCTCCTACGAGCAGTACTTC. The chain couples TRBV2 to TRBJ2-7; 11 bases align to TRBD2. The CDR3 consists of 14 residues. Germline CDR1 is SNHLY and CDR2 is FYNNEI. V was clipped by 7 bases and J by 0 bases; unmatched bases: 2.

The chain employs TRBV2 and TRBJ2-5; TRBD1 might be the D (6 bases). Germline assignment: CDR1 SNHLY and CDR2 FYNNEI. Trimming stripped 7 bases from V and 1 base from J, with 10 bases between. CDR3 length: 13 residues. This CDR3 is CASKIGGQETQYF. The CDR3 bases are TGTGCCAGCAAAATAGGGGGCCAAGAGACCCAGTACTTC.

V gene TRBV25-1 combines with J gene TRBJ1-6; the D gene is possibly TRBD1 (6 bases). The V gene's germline CDR1 is MGHDK and CDR2 SYGVNS. The CDR3 sequence is 14 residues long. Trimming stripped 3 bases from V and 9 bases from J, with 12 bases between. As DNA, the CDR3 is TGTGCCAGCAGTGACTTACAGGGTATTTCACCCCTCCACTTT. Translation gives CASSDLQGISPLHF.

This CDR3 reads CASSGWGMGQGLAQPQHF. CDR3 coding DNA: TGTGCCAGCAGTGGGTGGGGTATGGGACAGGGGCTTGCGCAGCCCCAGCATTTT. V and J are TRBV28 and TRBJ1-5; 10 bases are a match to TRBD1. V trimming: 5 bases; J trimming: 7 bases; junction bases outside the gene matches: 17. CDR1 and CDR2 from the germline V gene are MDHEN and SYDVKM. The CDR3 length is 18 residues.

The chain combines TRBV7-6 with TRBJ2-3; the match to TRBD1 covers 7 bases. V was clipped by 5 bases and J by 9 bases; unmatched bases: 8. Germline V lookup: CDR1 SGHVS, CDR2 FNYEAQ. The CDR3 sequence is 13 residues long. The CDR3 is CASSPRTGGTQYF. The CDR3 DNA sequence: TGTGCCAGCAGCCCGCGGACAGGTGGGACGCAGTATTTT.

This chain connects TRBV19 to TRBJ2-2, with TRBD1 matching 9 bases. Germline assignment: CDR1 LNHDA and CDR2 SQIVND (reference sequence). The V segment lost 5 bases and the J segment 3 bases; nucleotides outside the gene matches: 13. This CDR3 spans 18 amino acids. CDR3 protein: CASSASKIQGAHTGELFF. The CDR3 nucleotides read TGTGCCAGTAGTGCCTCAAAGATACAGGGGGCTCACACCGGGGAGCTGTTTTTT.

V usage is TRBV27 and J usage is TRBJ2-1; D unresolved. The CDR3 is 12 amino acids. Trimming took off 5 bases at V and 14 bases at J, with 16 bases between the two ends. Looked up from germline, CDR1 is MNHEY and CDR2 is SMNVEV (reference sequence). CDR3 in amino acids: CASSALRQVEFF. The CDR3 DNA reads as TGTGCCAGCAGTGCCCTCCGTCAGGTTGAGTTCTTC.